This T cell receptor beta chain was captured by sequencing in a study of T cells in Graves' hyperthyroidism and ophthalmopathy. It was RNA transcripts that yielded the amplified TCR beta CDR3 regions. RT-PCR in the first round (using the HTBI primer set) targeted the TCR CDR3. In TCRdb, the multiplex PCR reads were re-called with MiXCR into one record per CDR3 protein. Here the sample spans 550,000 to 600,000 distinct CDR3 sequences, 35% to 55% being singletons. The CDR3 is 13 amino acids. With 2 bases removed from V and 5 bases from J, the gap between germline ends came to 13 bases. Germline V gene lookup returns CDR1 GTSNPN and CDR2 SVGIG (reference sequence).

V usage is TRBV30 and J usage is TRBJ2-7; D gene uncertain. This TCR was sampled from an adult woman with Graves' disease, either hyperthyroidism or ophthalmopathy (not recorded which). The sample was peripheral blood or thyroid tissue (not recorded which). CDR3 amino acids: CAWSPPSRNEQYF. DNA of the CDR3: TGTGCCTGGAGTCCCCCCAGCAGAAACGAGCAGTACTTC.